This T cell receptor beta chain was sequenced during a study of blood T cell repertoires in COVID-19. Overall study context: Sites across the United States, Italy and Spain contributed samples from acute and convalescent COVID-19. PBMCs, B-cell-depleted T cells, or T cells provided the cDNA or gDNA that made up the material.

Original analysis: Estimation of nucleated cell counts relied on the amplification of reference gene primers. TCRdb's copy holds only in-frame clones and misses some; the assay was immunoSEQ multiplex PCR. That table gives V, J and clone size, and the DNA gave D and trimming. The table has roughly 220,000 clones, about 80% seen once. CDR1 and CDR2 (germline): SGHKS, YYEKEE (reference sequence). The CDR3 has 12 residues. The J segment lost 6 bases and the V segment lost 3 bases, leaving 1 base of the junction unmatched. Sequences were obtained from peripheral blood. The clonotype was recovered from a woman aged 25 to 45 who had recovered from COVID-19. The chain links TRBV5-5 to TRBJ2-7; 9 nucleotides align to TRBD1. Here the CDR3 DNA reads TGTGCCAGCAGCTGGACAGGGGTCGAGCAGTACTTC. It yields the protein CASSWTGVEQYF.